Included here is one T cell receptor beta chain sequence, with context. What antigen it recognizes has not been identified. Base qualities are not recorded, but no much larger clone differs from it by a single base. The data were taken from a study of shared clonotypes between healthy human individuals (dated by TCRdb to about 2020). For context, the study as a whole: The cohort comprised a couple of women and a few men aged 18 to 49 years. For each donor, CD4 naive and CD4 memory were each run on three plates, CD8 naive on two plates, and CD8 memory on one plate. Blood TCR repertoires of about five healthy adults were deeply sequenced to estimate repertoire size and the extent of clonotype sharing between individuals. To increase sequencing depth and limit assay-specific biases, different laboratories used diverse techniques to prepare libraries and sequence TCR repertoires. Leukapheresis yielded between about 0.9 and 10 billion PBMCs per donor. General findings and caveats noted by the study authors: Incomplete sequencing was indicated by rarefaction of sorted-subset datasets, despite the large sequencing depth. Pairwise subsampling led to the expectation that sequencing depth would affect the degree of clonotype sharing among donors. Sampling was restricted to blood, and TCR repertoires in tissue are likely to differ from TCR repertoires in blood. Because the study included only a small number of donors, the genetic and exposure-history diversity represented was limited. Larger estimated clonotype richness was generally found for naive subsets than for memory subsets. When several donors were compared, the shared fraction of clonotypes was about 5.5% for naive CD4, more than 3% for naive CD8, 2% to 2.5% for memory CD4, and roughly 0.4% for memory CD8. Compared with non-shared clonotypes, the clonotypes found in all four sorted-subset donors had higher generation probabilities.

CD8 naive samples consisted of CD45RO-negative cells that were positively selected for CCR7, yielding a CD45RA+CCR7+ population without TemRA cells. The donors were healthy, HIV-negative adults with no recently reported acute infections or vaccinations. All donors were Caucasian adults living in Nashville, Tennessee, USA. Blood was obtained by leukapheresis, after which PBMCs were separated by Ficoll-Histopaque density gradient centrifugation and cryopreserved in liquid nitrogen vapor phase. Analytical flow cytometry was used to check the purity and quantity of every magnetically sorted T cell population. Genomic DNA was isolated from every sorted fraction and measured by UV absorbance on a Nanodrop 2000c. TCR CDR3 regions were amplified from genomic DNA by multiplex PCR using the deep immunoSEQ assay. Extracted genomic DNA from each cell subset was spread evenly across all wells of several immunoSEQ 96-well plates, with each plate serving as a replicate. Each replicate PCR for sorted subsets received about 180 ng genomic DNA, equal to about 30,000 T cell genomes. Purified libraries were quantified with a Qubit 3.0 fluorometer, sized on a Bioanalyzer 2100, and re-quantified with the KAPA Library Quantification kit. Each immunoSEQ 96-well plate was sequenced on its own single-read 150-cycle Illumina NextSeq 550 flow cell. The source study handled its data this way. The immunoSEQ output contained only junctional sequences without quality scores, so filtering could not match that applied to full-length reads. To assign V/J genes and CDR3, sequences were annotated against IMGT germline references using PyIR, a Python wrapper for IgBLAST v1.9. Reads were filtered out if the reads had weak V/J assignments (E-value above 1e-6), no CDR3, stop codons, out-of-frame junctions, or ambiguous translated residues. V3J clonotypes were defined as sequences sharing the same inferred V gene, J gene, and CDR3 amino acid sequence. The percentage overlap between two repertoires was calculated by dividing the number of shared unique clonotypes by the size of the smaller repertoire. Three approaches were used to assess repertoire richness: RTK rarefaction, the Chao1 estimator, and Recon v2.1 estimates of unobserved clonotypes. Generation probabilities for all TCRbeta clonotypes obtained by the gDNA method from a few donors were computed using OLGA. TCRdb stores this immuneACCESS table with in-frame sequences only. Part of the clones is absent; in the studies checked, under half of the shortfall reflects unresolved V genes, and no reason is known for the rest. V and J calls and clone size are copied from that table; D and trimming were computed from the DNA. Counted in this sample were nearly 600,000 clones; about 95% of them appeared once. Less than 0.13% of the sample belongs to the ten largest clones.

Trimming leaves V shorter by 2 bases and J shorter by 6 bases, with the junction holding 1 base beyond the gene matches. For CDR1 and CDR2, the germline V gene (reference sequence) lists MNHEY and SMNVEV. The CDR3 runs 13 amino acids, cysteine and phenylalanine included. The CDR3 DNA has 39 bases and is translated from base 1. Sequenced material: naive CD8+ T cells sorted from blood. The cell subset or site label of this sample denotes: CD45RA+CCR7+. The sequence derives from a woman younger than 45 in good health. This sequence uses TRBV27 and TRBJ2-1, with 7 bases matching TRBD2. The CDR3 protein sequence reads: CASSLAGANEQFF. The nucleotides read TGTGCCAGCAGTTTAGCGGGAGCCAATGAGCAGTTCTTC.